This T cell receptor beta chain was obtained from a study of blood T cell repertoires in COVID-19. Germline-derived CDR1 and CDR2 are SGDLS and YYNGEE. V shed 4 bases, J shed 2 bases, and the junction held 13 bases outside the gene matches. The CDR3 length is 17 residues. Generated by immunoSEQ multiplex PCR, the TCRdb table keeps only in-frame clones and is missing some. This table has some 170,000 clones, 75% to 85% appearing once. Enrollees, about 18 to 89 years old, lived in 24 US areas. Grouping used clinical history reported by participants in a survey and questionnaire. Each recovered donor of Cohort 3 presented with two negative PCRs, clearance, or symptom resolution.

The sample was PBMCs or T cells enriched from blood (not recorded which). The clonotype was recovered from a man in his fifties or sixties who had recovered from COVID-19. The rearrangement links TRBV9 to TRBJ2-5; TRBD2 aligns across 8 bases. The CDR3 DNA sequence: TGTGCCAGCAGCCCCATGACGGGGGGGCTCAAGCAAGAGACCCAGTACTTC. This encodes CASSPMTGGLKQETQYF.